This is a list of T cell receptor beta chains from one sample in a study of T cells in localized non-small cell lung cancer. Here immunoSEQ multiplex PCR was the method, and the copy in TCRdb shows in-frame clones only, minus some. The data show thousands of clones, less than 25% seen once. This specimen consisted of lung tumor tissue, obtained before any cancer treatment. All receptors come from a male donor aged 60 or over with stage III squamous cell lung carcinoma. Both conserved end residues are part of each CDR3. A D gene is named only where the DNA matches it firmly. Some rows mark clone size as missing; the rest say once, few, many or name a class of expanded clone.

TRBJ1-6	TRBV11-3	medium-sized	.	TGTGCCAGCAGCCCCAGGGGTTACTCCTATAATTCACCCCTCCACTTT	CASSPRGYSYNSPLHF
TRBJ1-1	TRBV19	few	.	TGTGCCAGTAGCTCGATGTCTGGTGGGAGCACTGAAGCTTTCTTT	CASSSMSGGSTEAFF
TRBJ2-1	TRBV11-3	medium-sized	TRBD1	TGTGCCAGCAGCTTGAAGGGGGCTGGATACAATGAGCAGTTCTTC	CASSLKGAGYNEQFF
TRBJ1-5	TRBV11-3	few	.	TGTGCCAGCAGCTTGCGGGGGGCCGATAGCAATCAGCCCCAGCATTTT	CASSLRGADSNQPQHF
TRBJ2-3	TRBV19	.	.	TGTGCCAGTAACCCGCAGGCAGCTAGCACAGATACGCAGTATTTT	CASNPQAASTDTQYF
TRBJ2-3	TRBV11-3	few	.	TGTGCCAGCAGCTTCTTAGCCCAAAGGGCAGATACGCAGTATTTT	CASSFLAQRADTQYF
TRBJ2-2	TRBV19	.	TRBD1	TGTGCCAGTATTGGACAGGGGGCCTCCGGGGAGCTGTTTTTT	CASIGQGASGELFF
TRBJ1-2	TRBV19	.	.	TGTGCCAGTATAGGGTCAGGGATTAATTATGGCTACACCTTC	CASIGSGINYGYTF
TRBJ2-3	TRBV7-6	.	.	TGTGCCAGCACTGGGGGGATACGCACAGATACGCAGTATTTT	CASTGGIRTDTQYF
TRBJ2-1	TRBV9	medium-sized	.	TGTGCCTGGGACGGGGGTATAAGTACAAATGAGCAGTTCTTC	CAWDGGISTNEQFF
TRBJ2-3	TRBV5-1	.	TRBD2	TGCGCCAGCAGCTTGGGAGGACCTACTAGCGGCACAGATACGCAGTATTTT	CASSLGGPTSGTDTQYF
TRBJ2-5	TRBV11-3	.	TRBD2	TGTGCCAGCAGCTTGGAGGTAGCGGGCCGGCCTCGGTTCGGCCAGTACTTC	CASSLEVAGRPRFGQYF
TRBJ1-1	TRBV5-1	.	.	TGCGCCAGCAGCTTCGGGCGGGTGCGGGAGGACACTGAAGCTTTCTTT	CASSFGRVREDTEAFF
TRBJ1-1	TRBV11-3	few	.	TGTGCCAGCAGCTTAGGAGCGGCAGGGTACACTGAAGCTTTCTTT	CASSLGAAGYTEAFF
TRBJ2-5	TRBV9	medium-sized	.	TGTGCCAGCGCCGTTGGCAGGGTGCAAGAGACCCAGTACTTC	CASAVGRVQETQYF
TRBJ2-5	TRBV6-7	few	.	TGTGCCAGCAGTTACGAGGGGGACCAGTACTTC	CASSYEGDQYF
TRBJ1-1	TRBV6-8	.	.	TGTGCCAGCAGTTACGGGTTGTACACTGAAGCTTTCTTT	CASSYGLYTEAFF
TRBJ2-3	TRBV6-8	.	TRBD2	TGTGCCAGCAGTTACTCGACTAGCGGGGGGTTCACAGATACGCAGTATTTT	CASSYSTSGGFTDTQYF
TRBJ1-4	TRBV29-1	.	.	TGCAGCGTTGGCGGCAGAACTAATGAAAAACTGTTTTTT	CSVGGRTNEKLFF
TRBJ1-2	TRBV12-5	.	TRBD1	TGTGCTAGTGGTTTGGGGACAGGCGTTCTTTATGGCTACACCTTC	CASGLGTGVLYGYTF
TRBJ1-4	TRBV11-3	.	TRBD1	TGTGCCAGCAGCTTGGTAACCGGGACAGGCCATGAAAAACTGTTTTTT	CASSLVTGTGHEKLFF
TRBJ1-2	TRBV19	.	.	TGTGCCAGTAGTCCCGGGGCCTTCTATGGCTACACCTTC	CASSPGAFYGYTF
TRBJ2-2	TRBV11-3	.	TRBD1	TGTGCCAGCAGTACCGGACAGGGAGCAACCGGGGAGCTGTTTTTT	CASSTGQGATGELFF
TRBJ1-5	TRBV29-1	few	.	TGCAGCGCCAGGGCGGGAAATCAGCCCCAGCATTTT	CSARAGNQPQHF
TRBJ1-4	TRBV11-3	few	.	TGTGCCAGCAGGTCCAACTCAAGGGCTACAACTAATGAAAAACTGTTTTTT	CASRSNSRATTNEKLFF
TRBJ1-6	TRBV14	.	TRBD1	TGTGCCAGCAGCCAGGGACAGGGAAGAAGATCACCCCTCCACTTT	CASSQGQGRRSPLHF
TRBJ2-2	TRBV29-1	.	TRBD1	TGCAGCGTTGATTCAGGACAGGGACACACCGGGGAGCTGTTTTTT	CSVDSGQGHTGELFF
TRBJ1-6	TRBV6-8	large	TRBD1	TGTGCCAGCAGTGTCCGGGACAGTTATAATTCACCCCTCCACTTT	CASSVRDSYNSPLHF
TRBJ2-5	TRBV9	few	.	TGTGCCAGCAGCGTAGGGGCTCATGGTGACAGGGAGACCCAGTACTTC	CASSVGAHGDRETQYF
TRBJ2-2	TRBV11-3	.	.	TGTGCCAGCAGCTTCTGGTTGGGACGCAGCACCGGGGAGCTGTTTTTT	CASSFWLGRSTGELFF
TRBJ1-1	TRBV11-3	medium-sized	.	TGTGCCAGCAGCCCGATGGGGCCGATCACTGAAGCTTTCTTT	CASSPMGPITEAFF
TRBJ2-7	TRBV6-8	.	TRBD1	TGTGCCAGCGCTCTAGGACAGGGAAGGGTTGAGCAGTACTTC	CASALGQGRVEQYF
TRBJ1-6	TRBV6-8	few	TRBD1	TGTGCCAGCAGAACAGGGGGCGGATCACCCCTCCACTTT	CASRTGGGSPLHF
TRBJ2-1	TRBV6-8	few	TRBD2	TGTGCCATCAGGATCTCTAGCGGGGGGACAACCTACAATGAGCAGTTCTTC	CAIRISSGGTTYNEQFF
TRBJ1-3	TRBV6-8	medium-sized	.	TGTGCCAGCAGTCCCGAATCCTACTCTGGAAACACCATATATTTT	CASSPESYSGNTIYF
TRBJ2-2	TRBV10-2	.	TRBD1	TGCGCCAGCAGTGAGGGACAGGGGGGCACCGGGGAGCTGTTTTTT	CASSEGQGGTGELFF
TRBJ2-1	TRBV5-1	.	TRBD2	TGCGCCAGCAGCATAGCGGGGGGGACTTACAATGAGCAGTTCTTC	CASSIAGGTYNEQFF
TRBJ2-3	TRBV11-3	.	TRBD2	TGTGCCAGCAGCTTTGGCGGGGGGGCCGTAGATACGCAGTATTTT	CASSFGGGAVDTQYF
TRBJ2-3	TRBV19	.	TRBD1	TGTGCCATCGCGGACAGGCTTACAGATACGCAGTATTTT	CAIADRLTDTQYF
TRBJ1-2	TRBV15	.	.	TGTGCCACCACCCAGGGGTGGGGGAACTATGGCTACACCTTC	CATTQGWGNYGYTF
TRBJ2-6	TRBV11-3	few	.	TGTGCCAGCAGCTTGTGGAGCTCTGGGGCCAACGTCCTGACTTTC	CASSLWSSGANVLTF
TRBJ2-3	TRBV6-7	few	TRBD2	TGTGCCAGCAGTGAAGCGGGACTAGCGGGGAGCACAGATACGCAGTATTTT	CASSEAGLAGSTDTQYF
TRBJ2-3	TRBV11-3	.	TRBD1	TGTGCCAGCAGCTTAGGGACAGGGACAGATACGCAGTATTTT	CASSLGTGTDTQYF
TRBJ1-1	TRBV4-1	medium-sized	.	TGCGCCAGCAGCCGGCGGAACATCTTGAACACTGAAGCTTTCTTT	CASSRRNILNTEAFF
TRBJ1-5	TRBV6-8	few	TRBD1	TGTGCCAGCAGGGGGACAGTCAATCAGCCCCAGCATTTT	CASRGTVNQPQHF
TRBJ2-1	TRBV11-3	few	TRBD1	TGTGCCAGCAGCTTGGTAACAGGGGACAATGAGCAGTTCTTC	CASSLVTGDNEQFF
TRBJ1-6	TRBV5-1	.	TRBD1	TGCGCCAGCAGGTTGGGACAGAGCTCCTATAATTCACCCCTCCACTTT	CASRLGQSSYNSPLHF
TRBJ1-6	TRBV19	.	.	TGTGCCAGTACCTCCTCTTTTGGGGGGGCAAACAATTCACCCCTCCACTTT	CASTSSFGGANNSPLHF
TRBJ1-2	TRBV6-8	.	TRBD1	TGTGCCAGCAGACCGGGACAGGGTGAATCCTATGGCTACACCTTC	CASRPGQGESYGYTF
TRBJ2-1	TRBV29-1	.	TRBD2	TGCAGCGTTGGGGAAGCGGGGGGGCCTAACAATGAGCAGTTCTTC	CSVGEAGGPNNEQFF
TRBJ1-1	TRBV6-8	medium-sized	.	TGTGCCAGCAGAAATAGACCCACTGAAGCTTTCTTT	CASRNRPTEAFF